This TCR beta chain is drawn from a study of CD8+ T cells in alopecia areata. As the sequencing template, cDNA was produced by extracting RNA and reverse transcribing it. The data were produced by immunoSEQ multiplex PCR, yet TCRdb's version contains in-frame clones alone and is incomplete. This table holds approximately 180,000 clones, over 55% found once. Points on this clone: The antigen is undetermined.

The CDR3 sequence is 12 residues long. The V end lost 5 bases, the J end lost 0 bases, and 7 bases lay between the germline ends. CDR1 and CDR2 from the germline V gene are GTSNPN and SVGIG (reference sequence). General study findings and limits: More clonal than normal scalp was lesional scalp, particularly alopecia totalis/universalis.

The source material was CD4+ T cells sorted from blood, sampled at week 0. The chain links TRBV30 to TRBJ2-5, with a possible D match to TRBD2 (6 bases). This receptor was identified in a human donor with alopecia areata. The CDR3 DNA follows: TGTGCCTGGCGGGACTACCAAGAGACCCAGTACTTC. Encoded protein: CAWRDYQETQYF.